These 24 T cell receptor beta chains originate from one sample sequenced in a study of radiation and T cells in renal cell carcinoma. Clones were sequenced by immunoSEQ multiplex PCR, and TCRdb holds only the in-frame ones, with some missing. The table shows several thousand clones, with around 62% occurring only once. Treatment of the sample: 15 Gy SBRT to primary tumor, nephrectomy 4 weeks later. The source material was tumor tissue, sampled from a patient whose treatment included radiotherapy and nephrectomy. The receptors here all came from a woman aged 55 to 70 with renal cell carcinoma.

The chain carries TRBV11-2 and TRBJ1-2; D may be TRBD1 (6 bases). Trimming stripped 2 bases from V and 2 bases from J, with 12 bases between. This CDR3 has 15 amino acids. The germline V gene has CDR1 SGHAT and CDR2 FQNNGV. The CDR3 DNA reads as TGTGCCAGCAGCTTAAGGGCCAGGGGAAACTATGGCTACACCTTC. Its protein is CASSLRARGNYGYTF.

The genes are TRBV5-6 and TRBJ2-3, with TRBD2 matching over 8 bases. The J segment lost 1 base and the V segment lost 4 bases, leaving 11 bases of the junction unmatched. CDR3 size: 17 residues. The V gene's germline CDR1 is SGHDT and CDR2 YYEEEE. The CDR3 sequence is CASSPQTHSGGTDTQYF. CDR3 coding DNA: TGTGCCAGCAGCCCCCAGACTCATAGCGGGGGCACAGATACGCAGTATTTT.

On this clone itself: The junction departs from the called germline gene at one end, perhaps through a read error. CDR3 in amino acids: CASSLGRTLQETQYF. As DNA, the CDR3 is TGTGCTAGCAGCTTAGGACGGACCTTACAAGAGACCCAGTACTTC. J is TRBJ2-5 and V is TRBV7-7, with D unclear. From germline, CDR1 is SSHAT and CDR2 FNYEAQ (reference sequence). CDR3 size: 15 residues.

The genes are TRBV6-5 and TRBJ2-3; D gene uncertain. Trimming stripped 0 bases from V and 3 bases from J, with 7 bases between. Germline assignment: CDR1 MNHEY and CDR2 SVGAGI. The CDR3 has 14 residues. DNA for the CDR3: TGTGCCAGCAGTTACTCGCATTGGACAGATACGCAGTATTTT. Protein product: CASSYSHWTDTQYF.

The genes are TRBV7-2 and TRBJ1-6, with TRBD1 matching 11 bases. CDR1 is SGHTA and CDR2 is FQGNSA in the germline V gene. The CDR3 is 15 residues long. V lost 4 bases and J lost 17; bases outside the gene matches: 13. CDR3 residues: CASSSDRGRVRTIHF. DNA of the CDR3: TGTGCCAGCAGCTCGGACAGGGGGCGAGTGAGGACCATCCACTTT.

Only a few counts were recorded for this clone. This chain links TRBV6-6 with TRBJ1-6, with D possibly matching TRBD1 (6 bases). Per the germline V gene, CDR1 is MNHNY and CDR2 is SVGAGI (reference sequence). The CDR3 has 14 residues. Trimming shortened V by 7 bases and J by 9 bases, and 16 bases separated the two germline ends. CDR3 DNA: TGTGCCAGCACTAGAGAGACAGGTTCTTCACCCCTCCACTTT. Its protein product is CASTRETGSSPLHF.

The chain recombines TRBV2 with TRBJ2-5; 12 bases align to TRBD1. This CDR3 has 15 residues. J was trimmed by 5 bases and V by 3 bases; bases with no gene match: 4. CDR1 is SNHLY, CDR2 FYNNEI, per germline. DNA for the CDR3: TGTGCCAGCAGTGACCGGGACAGGGGGCCGGAGACCCAGTACTTC. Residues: CASSDRDRGPETQYF. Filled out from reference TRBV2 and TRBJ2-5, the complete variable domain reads EPEVTQTPSHQVTQMGQEVILRCVPISNHLYFYWYRQILGQKVEFLVSFYNNEISEKSEIFDDQFSVERPDGSNFTLKIRSTKLEDSAMYFCASSDRDRGPETQYFGPGTRLLVL.

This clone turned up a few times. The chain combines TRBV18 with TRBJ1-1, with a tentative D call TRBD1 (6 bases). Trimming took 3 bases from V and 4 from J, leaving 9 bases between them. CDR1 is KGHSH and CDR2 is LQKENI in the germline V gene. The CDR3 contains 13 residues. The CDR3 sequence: CASSPTGTTEAFF. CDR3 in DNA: TGTGCCAGCTCACCTACAGGGACCACTGAAGCTTTCTTT.

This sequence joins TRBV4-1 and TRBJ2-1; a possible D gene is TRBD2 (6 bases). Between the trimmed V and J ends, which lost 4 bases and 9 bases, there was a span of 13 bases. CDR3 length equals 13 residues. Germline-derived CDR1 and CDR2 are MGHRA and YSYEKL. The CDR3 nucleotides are TGCGCCAGCAGCCCGGAGGGGACGGGTGAGCAGTTCTTC. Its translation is CASSPEGTGEQFF.

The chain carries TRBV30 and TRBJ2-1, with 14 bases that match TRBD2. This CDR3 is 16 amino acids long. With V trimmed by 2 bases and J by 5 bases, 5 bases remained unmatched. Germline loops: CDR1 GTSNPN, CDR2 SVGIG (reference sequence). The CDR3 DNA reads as TGTGCCTGGAGTTTTATGGGACTAGCGGGGGACAATGAGCAGTTCTTC. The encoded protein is CAWSFMGLAGDNEQFF.

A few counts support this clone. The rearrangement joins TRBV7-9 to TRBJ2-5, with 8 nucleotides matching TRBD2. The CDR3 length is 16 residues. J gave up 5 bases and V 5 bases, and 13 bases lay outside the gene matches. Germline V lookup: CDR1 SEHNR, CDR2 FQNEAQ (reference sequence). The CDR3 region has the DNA TGTGCCAGCAGCCCGGGGACTAGTTCCCTCAGGGAGACCCAGTACTTC. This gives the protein CASSPGTSSLRETQYF.

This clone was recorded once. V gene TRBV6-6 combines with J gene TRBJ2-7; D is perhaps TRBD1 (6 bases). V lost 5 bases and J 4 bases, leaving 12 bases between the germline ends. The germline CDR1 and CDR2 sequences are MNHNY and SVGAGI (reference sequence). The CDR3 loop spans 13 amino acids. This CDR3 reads CASSITTGYEQYF. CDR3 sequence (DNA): TGTGCCAGCAGTATTACTACAGGGTACGAGCAGTACTTC.

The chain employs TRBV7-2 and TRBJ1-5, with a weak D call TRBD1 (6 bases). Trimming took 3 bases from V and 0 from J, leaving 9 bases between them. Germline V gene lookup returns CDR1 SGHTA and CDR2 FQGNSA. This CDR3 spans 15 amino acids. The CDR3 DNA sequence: TGTGCCAGCAGCTTGGGGGCTGTTAGCAATCAGCCCCAGCATTTT. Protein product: CASSLGAVSNQPQHF.

The CDR3 DNA sequence: TGTGCCAGCAGCACCGGCCAGGGGCCATATGGCTACACCTTC. Its translation is CASSTGQGPYGYTF. V gene TRBV7-9 combines with J gene TRBJ1-2; D may be TRBD1 (6 bases). The V end lost 5 bases, the J end lost 5 bases, and 15 bases lay between the germline ends. Germline V lookup: CDR1 SEHNR, CDR2 FQNEAQ (reference sequence). This CDR3 is 14 amino acids long. Full variable domain (rest looked up from reference TRBV7-9 and TRBJ1-2): DTGVSQNPRHKITKRGQNVTFRCDPISEHNRLYWYRQTLGQGPEFLTYFQNEAQLEKSRLLSDRFSAERPKGSFSTLEIQRTEQGDSAMYLCASSTGQGPYGYTFGSGTRLTVV.

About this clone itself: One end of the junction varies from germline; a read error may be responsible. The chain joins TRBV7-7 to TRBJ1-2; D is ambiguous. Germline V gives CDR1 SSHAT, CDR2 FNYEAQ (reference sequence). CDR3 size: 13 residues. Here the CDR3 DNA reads TGTGCTAGCAGCTTAGCAGGCGGGGAGGACTACACCTTC. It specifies CASSLAGGEDYTF.

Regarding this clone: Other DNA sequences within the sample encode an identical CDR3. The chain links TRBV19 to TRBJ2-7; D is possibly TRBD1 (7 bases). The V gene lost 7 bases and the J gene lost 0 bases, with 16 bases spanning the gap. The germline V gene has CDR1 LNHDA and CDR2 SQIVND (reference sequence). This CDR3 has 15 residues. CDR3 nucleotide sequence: TGTGCCAGTAAACGGGGGACAGCGCGCTCCTACGAGCAGTACTTC. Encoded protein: CASKRGTARSYEQYF.

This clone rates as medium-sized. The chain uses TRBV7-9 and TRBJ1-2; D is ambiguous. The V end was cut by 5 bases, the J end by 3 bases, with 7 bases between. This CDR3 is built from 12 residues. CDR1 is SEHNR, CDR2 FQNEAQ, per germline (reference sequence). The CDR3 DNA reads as TGTGCCAGCAGCGGGCCCGACTATGGCTACACCTTC. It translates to CASSGPDYGYTF.

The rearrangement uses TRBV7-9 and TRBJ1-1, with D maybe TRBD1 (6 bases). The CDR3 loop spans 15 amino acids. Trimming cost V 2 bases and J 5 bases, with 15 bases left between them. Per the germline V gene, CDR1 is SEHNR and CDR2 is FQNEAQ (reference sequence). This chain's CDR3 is CASSLQLGARTEAFF. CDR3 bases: TGTGCCAGCAGCTTACAACTGGGGGCGCGAACTGAAGCTTTCTTT.

The CDR3 DNA sequence: TGTGCCAGCAGCTCAGACGCTATGAGGGAGCAGTTCTTC. Translation gives CASSSDAMREQFF. The V gene is TRBV7-2, the J gene TRBJ2-1; no clear D gene. The CDR3 has 13 residues. Germline V gene sequence: CDR1 SGHTA, CDR2 FQGNSA. V was cut by 4 bases and J by 10 bases, with 14 bases left in between.

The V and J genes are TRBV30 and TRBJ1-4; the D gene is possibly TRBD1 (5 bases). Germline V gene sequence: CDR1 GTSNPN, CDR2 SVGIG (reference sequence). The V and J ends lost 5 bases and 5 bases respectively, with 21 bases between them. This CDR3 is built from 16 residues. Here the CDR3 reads CAWSFGHPDFNEKLFF. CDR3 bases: TGTGCCTGGTCCTTCGGACACCCGGATTTCAATGAAAAACTGTTTTTT.

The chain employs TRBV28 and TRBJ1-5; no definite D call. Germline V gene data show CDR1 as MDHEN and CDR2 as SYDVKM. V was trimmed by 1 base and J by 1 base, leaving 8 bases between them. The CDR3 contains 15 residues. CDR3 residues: CASSLYTGSNQPQHF. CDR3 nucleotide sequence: TGTGCCAGCAGTTTATATACGGGGAGCAATCAGCCCCAGCATTTT.

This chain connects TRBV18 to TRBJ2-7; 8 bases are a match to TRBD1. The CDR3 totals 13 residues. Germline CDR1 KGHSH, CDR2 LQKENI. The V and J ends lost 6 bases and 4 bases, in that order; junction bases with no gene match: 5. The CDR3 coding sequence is TGTGCCAGCTCGTCGACAGGGGCATACGAGCAGTACTTC. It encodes CASSSTGAYEQYF.

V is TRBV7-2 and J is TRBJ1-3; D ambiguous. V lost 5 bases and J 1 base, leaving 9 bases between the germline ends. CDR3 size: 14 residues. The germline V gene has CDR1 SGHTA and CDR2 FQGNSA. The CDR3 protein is CASSIGPSGNTIYF. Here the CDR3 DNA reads TGTGCCAGCAGCATAGGACCTTCTGGAAACACCATATATTTT.

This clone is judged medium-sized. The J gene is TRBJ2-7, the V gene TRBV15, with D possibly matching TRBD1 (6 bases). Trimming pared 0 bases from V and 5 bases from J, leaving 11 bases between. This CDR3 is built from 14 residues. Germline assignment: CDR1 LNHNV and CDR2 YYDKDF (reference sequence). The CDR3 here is CATSRERGLDEQYF. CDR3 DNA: TGTGCCACCAGCAGAGAAAGGGGGTTAGACGAGCAGTACTTC.